This T cell receptor (beta chain) was identified in a study of tumor-infiltrating lymphocytes in primary liver carcinoma (dated by TCRdb to 2017 to 2019). In the study overall: The five patients, three men and two women aged 30 to 69 years, had hepatocellular carcinoma (four) or combined HCC and intrahepatic cholangiocarcinoma (one). The five patients had tumors staged T1-T3 N0M0, with maximum diameters ranging from about 4 to 10 cm. Roughly 3.5 to 8 million productive TCRbeta reads were obtained per sample, and no significant difference in read depth was found between tissue types. The study combined TCRbeta repertoire sequencing, expression microarrays and whole-exome sequencing across five regions of each liver tumor, with adjacent normal tissue and blood. A total of about 35 specimens from 5 patients went through TCRbeta repertoire sequencing, namely 25 tumor regions, 5 adjacent noncancerous liver tissues and 5 peripheral blood samples. Repertoires from technical replicates were highly reproducible, with mean shared-clone rates roughly 0.89 and correlation coefficients above 0.98.

The V end gives up 5 bases and the J end 0 bases, leaving 11 bases in the junction not matched to a gene. Reading the germline V gene gives CDR1 MDHEN and CDR2 SYDVKM. The CDR3 numbers 18 residues from cysteine through phenylalanine. Solely the CDR3 DNA is kept, with 54 bases framed from the first base. Without any cell sorting, total RNA and DNA were extracted together from about 20-30 mg of bulk tissue using the AllPrep DNA/RNA mini kit. Between late 2015 and 2016, a handful of patients in China with histopathologically diagnosed primary liver carcinoma had surgical resection. At the time of sampling, the patients had chronic HBV infection and had not received any treatment. Pieces of fresh tumor and adjacent tissue were cut in half, with one half kept in RNAlater at -80 degrees C and the other half sent for histology. Details on this clonotype: This clone's antigen is unknown. A read error may explain this, as a much larger clone is one base away.

The full study reports these points: With just four to six patients in the study, the authors point out that the findings should be validated in a larger study. Pairs of tumor regions showed greater repertoire overlap (mean about 36%) than tumor-adjacent pairs (roughly 17%) or tumor-blood pairs (around 15%), which is consistent with antigen-driven expansion. Because only the TCR beta chain was sequenced and unpaired alpha chains were not captured, true repertoire diversity is likely underestimated. Comparison of CD4+ and CD8+ T cell repertoires was precluded by the use of bulk unsorted samples. Compared with blood, tumors had a significantly larger share of the repertoire taken up by the top 250 clones (p = 0.039).

TCRbeta-specific cDNA was reverse-transcribed from roughly 500 ng total RNA using a constant-region primer and ProtoScript II reverse transcriptase. The TCRbeta libraries were prepared through three rounds of nested multiplex PCR following a slightly modified ARM-PCR procedure. Each of the first two PCR rounds ran for approximately 10 cycles using multiplex TRBV1-TRBV30 forward primers together with a Cbeta reverse primer. Sample barcodes and Illumina adapters were added in a final 25-cycle PCR using Deep VentR polymerase. Before sequencing, amplicons of 200-500 bp were purified from gel using a QIAquick gel extraction kit. TCRbeta amplicons were sequenced on an Illumina HiSeq 2500 with 250-bp paired-end reads. The study's processing was this. Reads were quality-trimmed with Trimmomatic v0.33, and paired reads were merged with FLASH v1.2.11 to recover full CDR3 sequences. V, D and J germline segments were assigned to the rearranged TCRbeta sequences by MiGEC v1.2.1b. Clonotype statistics, along with Shannon-Wiener diversity indices, were calculated using VDJtools v1.0.0. Except for diversity analysis, only the 250 most abundant clonotypes of each sample were used in subsequent analyses to reduce sampling bias. TCRdb reworked the public reads: Q25 trimming with fastp, MiXCR clone assembly, productive beta chains retained. All rows with the same CDR3 protein become a single entry with the most common DNA and genes. TCRdb's processing, not the authors', yielded these V and J calls. The sample includes about 75,000 distinct CDR3 sequences, with approximately 70% observed a single time. The top ten hold approximately 26% of the sample.

The clonotype was recovered from a man aged 35 to 55 with primary liver carcinoma and hepatitis B virus infection. The sample taken for sequencing was tumor-adjacent normal liver tissue. Rearrangement joined TRBV28 to TRBJ2-2; 8 bases in between match TRBD2. The CDR3 reads CASSPMEGLEANTGELFF. Here is the DNA: TGTGCCAGCAGTCCTATGGAGGGACTAGAGGCGAACACCGGGGAGCTGTTTTTT.